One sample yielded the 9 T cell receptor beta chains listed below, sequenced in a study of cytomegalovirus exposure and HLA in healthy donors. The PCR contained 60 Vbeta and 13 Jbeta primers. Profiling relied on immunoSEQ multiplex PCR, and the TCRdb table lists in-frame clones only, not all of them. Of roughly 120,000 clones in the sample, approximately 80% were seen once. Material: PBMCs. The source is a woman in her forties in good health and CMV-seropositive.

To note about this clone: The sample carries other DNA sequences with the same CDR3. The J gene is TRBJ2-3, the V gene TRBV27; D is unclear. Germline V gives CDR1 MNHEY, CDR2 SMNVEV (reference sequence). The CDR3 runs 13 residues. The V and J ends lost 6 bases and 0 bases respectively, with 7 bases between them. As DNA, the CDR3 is TGTGCCAGCAGCCTCACTAGCACAGATACGCAGTATTTT. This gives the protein CASSLTSTDTQYF.

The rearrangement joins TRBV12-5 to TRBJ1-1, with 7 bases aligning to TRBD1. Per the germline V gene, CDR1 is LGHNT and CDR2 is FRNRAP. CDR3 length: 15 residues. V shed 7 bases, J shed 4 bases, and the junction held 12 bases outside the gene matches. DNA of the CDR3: TGTGCTAGTGCACCCTCGGGACAGTCGAGCACTGAAGCTTTCTTT. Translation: CASAPSGQSSTEAFF.

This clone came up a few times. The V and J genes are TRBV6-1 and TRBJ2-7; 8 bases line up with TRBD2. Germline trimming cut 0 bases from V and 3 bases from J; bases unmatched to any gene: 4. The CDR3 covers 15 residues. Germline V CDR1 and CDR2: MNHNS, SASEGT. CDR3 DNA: TGTGCCAGCAGTGAAGCGACGACTAGCGACTACGAGCAGTACTTC. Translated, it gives CASSEATTSDYEQYF.

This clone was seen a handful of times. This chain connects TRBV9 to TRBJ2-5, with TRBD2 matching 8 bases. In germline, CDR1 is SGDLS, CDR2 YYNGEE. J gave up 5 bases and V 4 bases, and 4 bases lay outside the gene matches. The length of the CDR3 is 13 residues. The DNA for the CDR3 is TGTGCCAGCAGCCCGGGACTAGGGGAGACCCAGTACTTC. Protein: CASSPGLGETQYF. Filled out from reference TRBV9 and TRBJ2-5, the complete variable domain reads DSGVTQTPKHLITATGQRVTLRCSPRSGDLSVYWYQQSLDQGLQFLIQYYNGEERAKGNILERFSAQQFPDLHSELNLSSLELGDSALYFCASSPGLGETQYFGPGTRLLVL.

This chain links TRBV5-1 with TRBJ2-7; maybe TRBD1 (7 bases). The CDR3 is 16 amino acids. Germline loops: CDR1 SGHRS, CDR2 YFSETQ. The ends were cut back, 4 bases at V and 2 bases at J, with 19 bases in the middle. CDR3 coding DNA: TGCGCCAGCAGCCTGAATGCGGGACAGAGAGCCTACGAGCAGTACTTC. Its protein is CASSLNAGQRAYEQYF.

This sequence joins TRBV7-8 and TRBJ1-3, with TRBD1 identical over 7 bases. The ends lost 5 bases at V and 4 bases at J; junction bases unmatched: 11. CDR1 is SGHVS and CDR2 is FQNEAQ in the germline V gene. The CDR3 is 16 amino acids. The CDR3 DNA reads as TGTGCCAGCAGCGAGAACAGGGGTATCCCCGGAAACACCATATATTTT. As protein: CASSENRGIPGNTIYF.

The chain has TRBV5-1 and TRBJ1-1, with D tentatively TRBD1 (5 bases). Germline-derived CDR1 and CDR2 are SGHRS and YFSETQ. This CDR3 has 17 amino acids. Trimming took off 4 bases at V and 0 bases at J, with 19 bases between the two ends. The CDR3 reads CASSQKGGGLMNTEAFF. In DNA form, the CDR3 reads TGCGCCAGCAGCCAGAAGGGTGGGGGACTCATGAACACTGAAGCTTTCTTT.

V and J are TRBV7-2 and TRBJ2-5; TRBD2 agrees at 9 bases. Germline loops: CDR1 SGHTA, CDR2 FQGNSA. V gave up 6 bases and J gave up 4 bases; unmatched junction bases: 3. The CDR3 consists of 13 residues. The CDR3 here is CASRDSGRETQYF. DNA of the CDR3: TGTGCCAGCAGGGATAGCGGGAGAGAGACCCAGTACTTC. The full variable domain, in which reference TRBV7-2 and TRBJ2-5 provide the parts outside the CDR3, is GAGVSQSPSNKVTEKGKDVELRCDPISGHTALYWYRQSLGQGLEFLIYFQGNSAPDKSGLPSDRFSAERTGGSVSTLTIQRTQQEDSAVYLCASRDSGRETQYFGPGTRLLVL.

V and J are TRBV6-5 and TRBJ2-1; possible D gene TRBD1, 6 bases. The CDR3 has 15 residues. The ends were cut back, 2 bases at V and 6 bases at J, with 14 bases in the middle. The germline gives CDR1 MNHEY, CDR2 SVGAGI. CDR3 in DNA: TGTGCCAGCAGTTACCGGGCGGACAGATTCAATGAGCAGTTCTTC. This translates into CASSYRADRFNEQFF.